The 17 T cell receptor beta chains below come from one sample, sequenced in a study of blood T cell repertoires in COVID-19. The repertoire was sequenced with immunoSEQ multiplex PCR; TCRdb's copy has only in-frame clones and lacks some. Of roughly 95,000 clones listed, approximately 78% are singletons. Sequenced input: peripheral blood. All receptors come from a man between 50 and 59 years old with active or convalescent COVID-19.

The chain links TRBV5-1 to TRBJ2-7, with 9 positions matching TRBD1. Per the germline V gene, CDR1 is SGHRS and CDR2 is YFSETQ. With 4 bases clipped from V and 7 bases from J, the junction kept 12 bases outside the gene matches. The CDR3 sequence is 15 residues long. The DNA of the CDR3 is TGCGCCAGCAGCGCTACCGGGACAGGGAAGGGGGAGCAGTACTTC. Translated, it gives CASSATGTGKGEQYF.

The J gene is TRBJ2-2, the V gene TRBV3-1 (or the pseudogene TRBV3-2); TRBD2 aligns across 11 bases. J lost 7 bases, V lost 4 bases, and 14 bases had no gene match. CDR3 size: 18 residues. Germline-derived CDR1 and CDR2 are LGHDT and YNNKEL (reference sequence). CDR3 DNA sequence: TGTGCCAGCAGCCCCCGGGTAGCGGGGGGGTTAGGGATCGGGGAGCTGTTTTTT. Translated: CASSPRVAGGLGIGELFF.

This chain uses TRBV6-6 with TRBJ1-3, with a weak D call TRBD1 (5 bases). Between the trimmed V and J ends, which lost 0 bases and 3 bases, there was a span of 12 bases. CDR3 length equals 16 residues. Germline-derived CDR1 and CDR2 are MNHNY and SVGAGI (reference sequence). The CDR3 loop reads CASSYSRQPNGNTIYF. The CDR3 DNA is TGTGCCAGCAGTTACTCGAGACAGCCCAATGGAAACACCATATATTTT.

Details on this clone: Distinct nucleotide sequences in the sample also encode this CDR3. The chain is built from TRBV4-3 and TRBJ1-2, with D possibly TRBD1 on 5 matching bases. From germline, CDR1 is LGHNA and CDR2 YSLEER. The CDR3 sequence is 14 residues long. V was trimmed by 0 bases and J by 7 bases, leaving 12 bases between them. The CDR3 is CASSQEGGVGGYTF. The CDR3 DNA reads as TGCGCCAGCAGCCAAGAGGGAGGGGTGGGTGGCTACACCTTC.

The V gene is TRBV2, the J gene TRBJ1-5; D perhaps matches TRBD1 (6 bases). The CDR3 has 15 amino acids. CDR1 SNHLY and CDR2 FYNNEI come from the germline V gene. Deletions cut 6 bases from V and 0 bases from J, with 12 bases between. The CDR3 sequence: CASRRTDNSNQPQHF. The DNA of the CDR3 is TGTGCCAGCAGAAGGACAGATAATAGCAATCAGCCCCAGCATTTT.

This chain links TRBV6-5 with TRBJ2-7; a possible D gene is TRBD1 (6 bases). Between the trimmed V and J ends, which lost 10 bases and 3 bases, there was a span of 13 bases. The CDR3 covers 12 residues. Germline V lookup: CDR1 MNHEY, CDR2 SVGAGI. The CDR3 DNA sequence: TGTGCCACCGGGACACTCCACTACGAGCAGTACGTC. The encoded protein is CATGTLHYEQYV.

V is TRBV7-6 and J is TRBJ1-2; 9 nucleotides match TRBD1. Trimming cost V 5 bases and J 2 bases; bases outside gene matches: 6. Per germline, CDR1 SGHVS and CDR2 FNYEAQ. The CDR3 covers 15 residues. In nucleotides, the CDR3 is TGTGCCAGCAGCCAAGGGGACAGGGACAACTATGGCTACACCTTC. Translating gives CASSQGDRDNYGYTF.

This rearrangement joins TRBV6-6 to TRBJ1-6; 8 bases fit TRBD1. The V and J ends lost 4 bases and 15 bases, in that order; junction bases with no gene match: 8. Germline assignment: CDR1 MNHNY and CDR2 SVGAGI (reference sequence). This CDR3 spans 13 amino acids. CDR3 region: CASSFPQGGLLHF. The CDR3 DNA follows: TGTGCCAGCAGTTTTCCACAGGGGGGACTCCTCCACTTT.

In its sample, this clone was seen a few times. The chain is built from TRBV6-2 or TRBV6-3 and TRBJ1-6; weak D call: TRBD1 (6 bases). Germline CDR1 is MNHEY and CDR2 is SVGEGT. This CDR3 has 15 residues. Trimming took 5 bases from V and 7 from J, leaving 15 bases between them. The CDR3 nucleotides read TGTGCCAGCAGTCCGGTTACAGGGAGAAATTCACCCCTCCACTTT. It is translated as CASSPVTGRNSPLHF.

The rearrangement uses TRBV12-3 or TRBV12-4 and TRBJ1-4; D is ambiguous. CDR3 length: 13 residues. V lost 2 bases to trimming and J lost 8 bases, with 9 bases between them. This CDR3 reads CASSLIGREKLFF. In DNA, the CDR3 is TGTGCCAGCAGTTTAATAGGGAGGGAAAAACTGTTTTTT.

This chain links TRBV19 with TRBJ2-7; 12 bases fit TRBD2. CDR1 is LNHDA and CDR2 is SQIVND in the germline V gene (reference sequence). The CDR3 loop spans 14 amino acids. Trimming cost V 9 bases and J 3 bases; bases outside gene matches: 6. The CDR3 DNA reads as TGTGCCAGCCGGACTAGCGGGGACAACTACGAGCAGTACGTC. This gives the protein CASRTSGDNYEQYV.

The rearrangement links TRBV6-5 to TRBJ1-6; D is perhaps TRBD1 (5 bases). V dropped 5 bases and J dropped 4 bases, with 9 bases sitting between them. This CDR3 is built from 14 residues. Germline V gene sequence: CDR1 MNHEY, CDR2 SVGAGI. The CDR3 loop is CASSPDRYNSPLHF. The CDR3 DNA reads as TGTGCCAGCAGTCCCGACAGATATAATTCACCCCTCCACTTT.

This rearrangement joins TRBV5-6 to TRBJ2-3; possible D gene TRBD1, 6 bases. CDR1 and CDR2 from the germline V gene are SGHDT and YYEEEE. Trimming shortened V by 4 bases and J by 4 bases, and 22 bases separated the two germline ends. This CDR3 has 17 residues. CDR3 sequence reads: CASSTWTSLRGADTQYF. The DNA of the CDR3 is TGTGCCAGCAGCACCTGGACATCACTCAGGGGAGCAGATACGCAGTATTTT. The entire variable domain, with the rest obtained from reference TRBV5-6 and TRBJ2-3, is as follows: DAGVTQSPTHLIKTRGQQVTLRCSPKSGHDTVSWYQQALGQGPQFIFQYYEEEERQRGNFPDRFSGHQFPNYSSELNVNALLLGDSALYLCASSTWTSLRGADTQYFGPGTRLTVL.

The V and J genes are TRBV7-9 and TRBJ1-4, with TRBD1 matching 8 bases. Germline CDR1 and CDR2: SEHNR and FQNEAQ (reference sequence). The CDR3 sequence is 14 residues long. V gave up 4 bases and J gave up 7 bases; unmatched junction bases: 5. CDR3 loop: CASSSDREGEKLFF. CDR3 in DNA: TGTGCCAGCAGCTCGGACAGGGAGGGTGAAAAACTGTTTTTT.

The CDR3 spells CASSLGASGGALAEQFF. Written as DNA, the CDR3 is TGTGCCAGCAGCTTAGGGGCTAGCGGGGGGGCCTTAGCTGAGCAGTTCTTC. The rearrangement links TRBV11-2 to TRBJ2-1, with 12 bases aligning to TRBD2. V dropped 1 base and J dropped 9; count of bases not matched to a gene: 10. Germline assignment: CDR1 SGHAT and CDR2 FQNNGV. There are 17 residues in the CDR3.

The rearrangement links TRBV5-6 to TRBJ2-3; TRBD2 is a possible D gene (7 bases). The CDR3 covers 16 residues. V shed 6 bases and J shed 1 base, with 18 bases lying between them. The germline CDR1 and CDR2 sequences are SGHDT and YYEEEE. The CDR3: CASTATGRGGTDTQYF. In DNA form, the CDR3 reads TGTGCCAGCACCGCAACGGGGAGGGGGGGCACAGATACGCAGTATTTT.

The rearrangement uses TRBV11-3 and TRBJ2-1, with D hard to call. Trimming removed 0 bases from V and 5 bases from J, with 11 bases in between. The CDR3 has 15 residues. The germline V gene encodes CDR1 SGHNT and CDR2 YENEEA. The DNA of the CDR3 is TGTGCCAGCAGCTTAGATCTGGCCGTAAACAATGAGCAGTTCTTC. Amino acid sequence: CASSLDLAVNNEQFF.